This entry lists 6 T cell receptor beta chains sequenced from one sample in a study of blood T cell repertoires in COVID-19. Sequencing used immunoSEQ multiplex PCR; TCRdb keeps in-frame clones, though not all of them. The sample includes 100,000 or so clones, 86% seen only once; the top ten take approximately 2.4%. Sequencing was performed on PBMCs or T cells enriched from blood (not recorded which). The receptor source for this set is a woman aged 45 to 65 who had recovered from COVID-19.

This clone came up once. V and J are TRBV6-5 and TRBJ1-2; D is unclear. CDR3 length: 14 amino acids. Germline V CDR1 and CDR2: MNHEY, SVGAGI. Trimming shortened V by 0 bases and J by 8 bases, and 13 bases separated the two germline ends. The CDR3 bases are TGTGCCAGCAGTTACTCGTGGGGAGCGGGCGGCTACACCTTC. Amino acids: CASSYSWGAGGYTF.

There are a few counts of this clone. The J gene is TRBJ1-5, the V gene TRBV7-9, with 9 bases identical to TRBD1. The CDR3 has 18 amino acids. Germline assignment: CDR1 SEHNR and CDR2 FQNEAQ (reference sequence). Trimming took 1 base from V and 0 from J; bases not matched to a gene: 7. CDR3 bases: TGTGCCAGCAGCTTAGGGGACAGGGTAACCATTAGCAATCAGCCCCAGCATTTT. Translating it yields CASSLGDRVTISNQPQHF. Supplemented by reference TRBV7-9 and TRBJ1-5, the full variable domain reads DTGVSQNPRHKITKRGQNVTFRCDPISEHNRLYWYRQTLGQGPEFLTYFQNEAQLEKSRLLSDRFSAERPKGSFSTLEIQRTEQGDSAMYLCASSLGDRVTISNQPQHFGDGTRLSIL.

This clone was observed once. The V call is TRBV15, the J call TRBJ2-6, with 8 bases that match TRBD1. CDR3 size: 16 residues. CDR1 is LNHNV and CDR2 is YYDKDF in the germline V gene (reference sequence). Germline trimming cut 6 bases from V and 0 bases from J; bases unmatched to any gene: 4. CDR3 region: CATRTGAYSGANVLTF. Written as DNA, the CDR3 is TGTGCCACCAGGACAGGGGCGTACTCTGGGGCCAACGTCCTGACTTTC.

The chain carries TRBV6-5 and TRBJ2-7; D possibly corresponds to TRBD1 (6 bases). Trimming took off 7 bases at V and 0 bases at J, with 13 bases between the two ends. CDR1 and CDR2 (germline): MNHEY, SVGAGI. The CDR3 has 14 amino acids. The CDR3 region is CASTRGPSSYEQYF. As DNA, the CDR3 is TGTGCCAGCACCAGGGGACCGAGCTCCTACGAGCAGTACTTC.

As DNA, the CDR3 is TGCAGCGTTGTGCTGGCGGGTAGAGGAGATACGCAGTATTTT. Its protein product is CSVVLAGRGDTQYF. V is TRBV29-1 and J is TRBJ2-3; weak D call: TRBD2 (5 bases). The germline CDR1 and CDR2 sequences are SQVTM and ANQGSEA. Trimming pared 4 bases from V and 5 bases from J, leaving 16 bases between. This CDR3 contains 14 residues.

The CDR3 loop reads CATSDRFEQYF. CDR3 bases: TGTGCCACCTCCGACAGGTTCGAGCAGTACTTC. The chain uses TRBV27 and TRBJ2-7; TRBD1 might be the D (6 bases). This CDR3 is 11 amino acids long. Trimming removed 10 bases at V and 6 bases at J, with 13 bases between. Per the germline V gene, CDR1 is MNHEY and CDR2 is SMNVEV (reference sequence).